This T cell receptor (beta chain) was sequenced for a study of type 1 and type 2 diabetes patients (dated by TCRdb to the mid-2010s). Turning to the overall study: About nine type 1 diabetes patients, a few type 2 diabetes patients and 6 or 7 nondiabetic controls, all recruited in China, made up the cohort. Across the study, CD4+ and CD8+ T cells were positively selected from PBMCs using CD4 or CD8 MicroBeads on MACS columns. A total of fewer than 25,000,000 paired-end reads was generated across the whole study. The study profiled TCRbeta repertoires by high-throughput sequencing to compare type 1 diabetes, type 2 diabetes and nondiabetic individuals. Type 2 diabetes patients were used as a disease comparison group for the type 1 diabetes patients. Comparing approximately 21-cycle and roughly 25-cycle amplification showed similar V gene usage, suggesting similar primer efficiencies and random PCR bias. The TCRbeta libraries underwent paired-end sequencing on Illumina HiSeq 2000 or MiSeq instruments. Overall study outcomes, separate from this receptor: The study groups were not matched for age and gender, which could possibly have biased interpretation. High diversity was shown by type 2 diabetes repertoires, and the diversity was significantly greater than that of type 1 diabetes repertoires in both CD4+ and CD8+ T cells. Few highly-expanded CD4+ clones, median one, were found in type 2 diabetes patients, accounting for a median roughly 4.2% of reads. Because only a limited number of T2D and control samples were sequenced, some T1D-only HECs might also be present in more T2D or control samples. Highly correlated V and J gene usage patterns were observed for type 2 diabetes and control samples, with an average of around 0.97 between samples.

The reads were generated on an Illumina MiSeq. Genomic DNA from sorted T cell subsets was used as template for TCRbeta CDR3 amplification. The TCRbeta CDR3 region was amplified by multiplex PCR with 30 forward and 13 reverse primers. PCR products were purified with AMPure XP beads, after which indices and adaptors were added in a second 25-cycle PCR. Libraries were gel-purified using the QIAquick Gel Extraction Kit before sequencing. In the paper's pipeline: FLASH was used to merge paired-end reads, and IgBLAST was used to align the merged reads to IMGT V, D and J germline references. Reads with below 70% alignment identity to germline references were discarded, and 9 million to 14 million reads were retained study-wide. Following IMGT definitions, CDR3 boundaries, reading frame and productivity were assigned. Highly-expanded clones were defined as clones at or above 1% of reads, and diversity was measured by normalized Shannon entropy. Unpaired two-tailed t-tests were used to test for differences in Shannon entropy between groups. TCRdb itself trimmed the public reads at Q25 with fastp, ran MiXCR and retained productive beta chains. Rows are combined by CDR3 protein, so each entry shows the most common genes and DNA. TCRdb, not the authors, supplied the V and J calls. The sample has 280,000 or so distinct CDR3 sequences on record, around 50% of them singletons. The top ten hold about 13% of the sample.

At least ten counts were recorded for this clonotype. Its antigen remains undetermined. No base quality information exists; no much larger clone differs at one position. Standard classification criteria for type 1 or type 2 diabetes were met by all diabetic patients, and glucose and C-peptide were assessed by WHO-recommended methods. Donors with other autoimmune diseases or infections within the previous four weeks were excluded. Approximately 9.8 milliliters of peripheral blood were drawn from each participant. LymphoPrep density separation was used to isolate PBMCs. The germline V gene gives CDR1 as SGHTA and CDR2 as FQGNSA. At the junction V is shortened by 1 base and J by 5 bases, with 12 bases in between. The CDR3 spans 14 residues, from the cysteine through the phenylalanine. The read is trimmed to its CDR3 DNA, 42 bases read in frame from base 1.

This TCR derives from a man aged 18 to 29 with type 2 diabetes. Sequenced: peripheral blood mononuclear cells (PBMCs). The chain is assembled from TRBV7-2 and TRBJ2-7; TRBD2 is a possible D gene, resting on 5 matching bases. DNA sequence: TGTGCCAGCAGCTTAGTGACCGCGGGCCACGAGCAGTACTTC. This translates into CASSLVTAGHEQYF.